Given below is one T cell receptor (beta chain) in context. Its cognate antigen is unknown. V lost 1 base and J 4 bases, leaving 13 bases between the germline ends. The CDR3 loop spans 16 amino acids. In germline, CDR1 is SGHAT, CDR2 FQNNGV. PCR was performed using 60 Vbeta and 13 Jbeta primers. Sequencing used immunoSEQ multiplex PCR; TCRdb keeps in-frame clones, though not all of them. The data contain 100,000 or so clones, 77% of them singletons. Healthy people donating bone marrow made up the donors. These data belong to a study of cytomegalovirus exposure and HLA in healthy donors. Findings and caveats of the study: A later analysis found TCR association rates differed by HLA locus, highest for DRB1 and lowest for HLA-C. HLA allele associations emerged for some 16,000 TCR beta sequences in a later analysis, at 0.05 false discovery rate.

The sequence was collected from a woman in her 40s in good health and CMV-seronegative. The chain carries TRBV11-2 and TRBJ1-4, with D unclear. Source material: PBMCs. The CDR3 loop is CASSLVWRPSNEKLFF. The CDR3 coding sequence is TGTGCCAGCAGCTTAGTATGGAGACCAAGTAATGAAAAACTGTTTTTT.